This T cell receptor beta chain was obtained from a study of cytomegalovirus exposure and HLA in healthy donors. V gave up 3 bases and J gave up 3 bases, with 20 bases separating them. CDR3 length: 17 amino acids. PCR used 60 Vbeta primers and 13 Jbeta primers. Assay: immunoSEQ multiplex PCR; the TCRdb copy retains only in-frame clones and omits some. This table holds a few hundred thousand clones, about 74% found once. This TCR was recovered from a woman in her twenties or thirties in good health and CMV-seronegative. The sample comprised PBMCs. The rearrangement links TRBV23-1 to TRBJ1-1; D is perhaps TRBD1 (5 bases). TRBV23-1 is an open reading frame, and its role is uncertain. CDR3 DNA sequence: TGCGCCAGCAGTCACCCCGCCGGGGGAAGTCGGGACACTGAAGCTTTCTTT. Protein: CASSHPAGGSRDTEAFF.